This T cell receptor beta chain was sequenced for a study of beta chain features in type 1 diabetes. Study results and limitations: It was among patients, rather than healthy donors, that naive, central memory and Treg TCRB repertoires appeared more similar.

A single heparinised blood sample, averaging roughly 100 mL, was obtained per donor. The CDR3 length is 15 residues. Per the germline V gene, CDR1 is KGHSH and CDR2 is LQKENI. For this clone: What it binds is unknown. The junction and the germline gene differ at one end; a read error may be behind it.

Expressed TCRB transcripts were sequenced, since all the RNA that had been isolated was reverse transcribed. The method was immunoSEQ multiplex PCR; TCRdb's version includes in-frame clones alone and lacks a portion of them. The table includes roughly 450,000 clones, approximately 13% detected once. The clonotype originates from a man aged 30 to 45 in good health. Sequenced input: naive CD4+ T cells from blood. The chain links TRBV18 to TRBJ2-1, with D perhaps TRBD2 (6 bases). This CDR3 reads CASSYGGRTLLSFLF. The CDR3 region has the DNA TGTGCCAGTTCATACGGAGGGAGGACACTACTCAGCTTCCTCTTC.